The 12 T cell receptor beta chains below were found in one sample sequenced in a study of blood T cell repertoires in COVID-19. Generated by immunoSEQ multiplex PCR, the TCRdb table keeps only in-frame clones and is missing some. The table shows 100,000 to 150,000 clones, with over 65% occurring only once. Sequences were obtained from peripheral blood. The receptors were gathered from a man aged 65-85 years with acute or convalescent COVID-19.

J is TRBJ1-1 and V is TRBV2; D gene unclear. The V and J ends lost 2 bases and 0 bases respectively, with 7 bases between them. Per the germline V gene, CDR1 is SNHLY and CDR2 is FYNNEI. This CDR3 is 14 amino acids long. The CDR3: CASSEPGMNTEAFF. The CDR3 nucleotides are TGTGCCAGCAGTGAACCGGGGATGAACACTGAAGCTTTCTTT.

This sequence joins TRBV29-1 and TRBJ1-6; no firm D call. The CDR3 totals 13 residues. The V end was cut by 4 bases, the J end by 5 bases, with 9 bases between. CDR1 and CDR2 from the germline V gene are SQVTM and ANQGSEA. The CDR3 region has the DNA TGCAGCGTTGCAGCCGGGAATAATTCACCCCTCCACTTT. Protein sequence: CSVAAGNNSPLHF.

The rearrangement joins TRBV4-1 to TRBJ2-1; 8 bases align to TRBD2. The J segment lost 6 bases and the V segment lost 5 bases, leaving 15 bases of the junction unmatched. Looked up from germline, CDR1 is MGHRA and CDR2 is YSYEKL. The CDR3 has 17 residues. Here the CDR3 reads CASSTEGFGGAVNEQFF. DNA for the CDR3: TGCGCCAGCAGCACCGAGGGGTTCGGGGGGGCGGTCAATGAGCAGTTCTTC.

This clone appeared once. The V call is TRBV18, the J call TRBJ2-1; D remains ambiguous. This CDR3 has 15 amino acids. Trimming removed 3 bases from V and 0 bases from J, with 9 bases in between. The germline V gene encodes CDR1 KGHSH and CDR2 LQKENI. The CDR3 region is CASSPGPSSYNEQFF. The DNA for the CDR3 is TGTGCCAGCTCACCTGGGCCCAGCTCCTACAATGAGCAGTTCTTC. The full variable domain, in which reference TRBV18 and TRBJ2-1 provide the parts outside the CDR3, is NAGVMQNPRHLVRRRGQEARLRCSPMKGHSHVYWYRQLPEEGLKFMVYLQKENIIDESGMPKERFSAEFPKEGPSILRIQQVVRGDSAAYFCASSPGPSSYNEQFFGPGTRLTVL.

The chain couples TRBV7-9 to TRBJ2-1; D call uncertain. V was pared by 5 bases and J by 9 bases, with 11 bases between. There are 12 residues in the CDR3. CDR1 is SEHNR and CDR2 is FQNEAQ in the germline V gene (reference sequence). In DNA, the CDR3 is TGTGCCAGCAGCCGAAACTCTCCTGAGCAGTTCTTC. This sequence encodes CASSRNSPEQFF.

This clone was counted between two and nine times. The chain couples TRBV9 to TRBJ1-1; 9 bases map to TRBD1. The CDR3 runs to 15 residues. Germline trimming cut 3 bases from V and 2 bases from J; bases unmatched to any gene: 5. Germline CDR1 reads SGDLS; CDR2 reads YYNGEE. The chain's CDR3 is CASSAPGQGNTEAFF. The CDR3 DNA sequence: TGTGCCAGCAGCGCTCCGGGACAGGGCAACACTGAAGCTTTCTTT.

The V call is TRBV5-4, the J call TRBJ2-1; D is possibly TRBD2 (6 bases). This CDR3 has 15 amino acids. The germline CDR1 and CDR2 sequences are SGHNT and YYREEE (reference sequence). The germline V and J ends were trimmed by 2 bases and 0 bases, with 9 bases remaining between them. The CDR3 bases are TGTGCCAGCAGCTTCGGGACTCCCTCCTACAATGAGCAGTTCTTC. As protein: CASSFGTPSYNEQFF.

CDR3 protein: CASSQVRLALYNEQFF. DNA for the CDR3: TGTGCCAGCAGCCAAGTCCGACTAGCGCTCTACAATGAGCAGTTCTTC. The chain uses TRBV3-1 (or the pseudogene TRBV3-2) and TRBJ2-1; 8 nucleotides align to TRBD2. The V gene end was trimmed by 1 base and the J gene end by 3 bases; junction bases not matched to a gene: 5. This CDR3 contains 16 residues. Germline V CDR1 and CDR2: LGHDT, YNNKEL (reference sequence).

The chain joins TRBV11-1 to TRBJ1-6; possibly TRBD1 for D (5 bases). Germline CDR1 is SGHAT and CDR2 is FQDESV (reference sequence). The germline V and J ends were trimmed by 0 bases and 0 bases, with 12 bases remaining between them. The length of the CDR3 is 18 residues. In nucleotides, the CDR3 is TGTGCCAGCAGCTTAGCGCCAAGACAGAGCTCCTATAATTCACCCCTCCACTTT. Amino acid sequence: CASSLAPRQSSYNSPLHF.

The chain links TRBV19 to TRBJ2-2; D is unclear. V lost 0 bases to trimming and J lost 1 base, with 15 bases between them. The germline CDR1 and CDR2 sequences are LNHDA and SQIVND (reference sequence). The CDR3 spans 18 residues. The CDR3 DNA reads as TGTGCCAGTAGTATAGACTTGATCTCTGAGGTGAACACCGGGGAGCTGTTTTTT. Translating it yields CASSIDLISEVNTGELFF.

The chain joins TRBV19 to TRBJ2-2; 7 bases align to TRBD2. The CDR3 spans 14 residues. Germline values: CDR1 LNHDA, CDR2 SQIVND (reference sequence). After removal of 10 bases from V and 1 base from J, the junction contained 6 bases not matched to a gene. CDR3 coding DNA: TGTGCCACCGGAGGGAGGGTGAACACCGGGGAGCTGTTTTTT. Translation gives CATGGRVNTGELFF.

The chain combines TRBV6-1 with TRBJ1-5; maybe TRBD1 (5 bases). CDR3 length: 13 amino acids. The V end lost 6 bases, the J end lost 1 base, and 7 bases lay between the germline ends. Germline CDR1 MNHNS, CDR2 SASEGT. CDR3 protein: CASSRQSNQPQHF. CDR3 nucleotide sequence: TGTGCCAGCAGCCGACAGAGCAATCAGCCCCAGCATTTT.